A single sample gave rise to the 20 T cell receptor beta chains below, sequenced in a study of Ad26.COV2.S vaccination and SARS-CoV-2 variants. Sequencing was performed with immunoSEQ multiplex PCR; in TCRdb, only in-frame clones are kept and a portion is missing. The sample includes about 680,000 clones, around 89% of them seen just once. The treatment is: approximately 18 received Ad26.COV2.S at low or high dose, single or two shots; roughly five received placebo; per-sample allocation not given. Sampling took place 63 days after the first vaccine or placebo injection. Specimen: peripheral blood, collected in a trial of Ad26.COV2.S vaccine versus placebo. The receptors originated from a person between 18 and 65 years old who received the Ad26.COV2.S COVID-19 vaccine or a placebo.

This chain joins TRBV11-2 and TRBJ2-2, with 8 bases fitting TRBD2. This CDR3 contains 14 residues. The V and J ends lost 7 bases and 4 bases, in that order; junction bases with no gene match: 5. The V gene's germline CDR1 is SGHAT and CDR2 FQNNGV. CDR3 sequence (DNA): TGTGCCAGCAAAGGGACTAGGTCCACCGGGGAGCTGTTTTTT. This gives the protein CASKGTRSTGELFF.

The CDR3 here is CASSLTSGRDEQYF. DNA for the CDR3: TGTGCCAGCAGCTTAACTAGCGGGAGGGACGAGCAGTACTTC. This sequence joins TRBV7-9 and TRBJ2-7; 13 bases agree with TRBD2. The germline CDR1 and CDR2 sequences are SEHNR and FQNEAQ (reference sequence). The CDR3 runs 14 residues. V shed 2 bases, J shed 5 bases, and the junction held 0 bases outside the gene matches.

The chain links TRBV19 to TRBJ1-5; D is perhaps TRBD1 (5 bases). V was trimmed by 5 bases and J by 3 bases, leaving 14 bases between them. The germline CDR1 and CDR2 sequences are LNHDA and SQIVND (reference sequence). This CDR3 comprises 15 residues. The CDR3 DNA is TGTGCCAGTAGTGACCCCGACGGGGCCAATCAGCCCCAGCATTTT. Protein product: CASSDPDGANQPQHF. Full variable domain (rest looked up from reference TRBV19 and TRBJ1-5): DGGITQSPKYLFRKEGQNVTLSCEQNLNHDAMYWYRQDPGQGLRLIYYSQIVNDFQKGDIAEGYSVSREKKESFPLTVTSAQKNPTAFYLCASSDPDGANQPQHFGDGTRLSIL.

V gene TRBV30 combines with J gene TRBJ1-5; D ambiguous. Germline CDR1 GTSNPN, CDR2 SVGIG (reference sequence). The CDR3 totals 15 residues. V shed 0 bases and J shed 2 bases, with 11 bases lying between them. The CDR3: CAWSVLSIGNQPQHF. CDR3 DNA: TGTGCCTGGAGTGTACTCAGTATCGGCAATCAGCCCCAGCATTTT.

CDR3 sequence: CASSFKGETQYF. CDR3 DNA sequence: TGTGCCAGCAGTTTCAAAGGGGAGACCCAGTACTTC. This chain links TRBV27 with TRBJ2-5, with D unclear. V lost 3 bases, J lost 5 bases, and 7 bases lay in between. Germline assignment: CDR1 MNHEY and CDR2 SMNVEV (reference sequence). The CDR3 extends over 12 amino acids.

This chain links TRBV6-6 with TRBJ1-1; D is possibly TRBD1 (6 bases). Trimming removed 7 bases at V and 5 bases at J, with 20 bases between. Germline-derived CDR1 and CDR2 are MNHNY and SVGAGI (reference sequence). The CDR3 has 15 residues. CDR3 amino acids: CASNEGRGVWTEAFF. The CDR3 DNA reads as TGTGCCAGCAACGAGGGTAGGGGGGTTTGGACTGAAGCTTTCTTT.

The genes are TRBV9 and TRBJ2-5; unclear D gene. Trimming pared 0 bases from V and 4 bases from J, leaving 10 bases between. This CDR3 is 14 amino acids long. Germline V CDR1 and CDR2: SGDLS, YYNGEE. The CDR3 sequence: CASSVGGVGETQYF. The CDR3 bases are TGTGCCAGCAGCGTAGGGGGTGTTGGAGAGACCCAGTACTTC.

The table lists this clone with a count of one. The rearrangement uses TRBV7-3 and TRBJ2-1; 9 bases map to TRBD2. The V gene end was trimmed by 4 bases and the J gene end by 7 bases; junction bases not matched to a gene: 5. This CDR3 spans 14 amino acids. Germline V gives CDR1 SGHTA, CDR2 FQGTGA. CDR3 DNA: TGTGCCAGCAGCTATAGCGGGGGTGGAAATGAGCAGTTCTTC. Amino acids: CASSYSGGGNEQFF.

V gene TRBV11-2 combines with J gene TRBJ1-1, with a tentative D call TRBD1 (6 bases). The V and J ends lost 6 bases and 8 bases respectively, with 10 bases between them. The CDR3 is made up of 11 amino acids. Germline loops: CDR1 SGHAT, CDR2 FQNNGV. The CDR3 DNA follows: TGTGCCAGCAGTTACAGGGAAGAAGCTTTCTTT. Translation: CASSYREEAFF.

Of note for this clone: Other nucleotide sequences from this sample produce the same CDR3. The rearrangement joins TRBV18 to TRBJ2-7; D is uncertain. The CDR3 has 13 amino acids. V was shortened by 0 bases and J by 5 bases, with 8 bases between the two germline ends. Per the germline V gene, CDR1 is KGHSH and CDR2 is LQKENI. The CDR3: CASSPPGYHEQYF. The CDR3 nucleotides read TGTGCCAGCTCACCACCTGGGTACCACGAGCAGTACTTC.

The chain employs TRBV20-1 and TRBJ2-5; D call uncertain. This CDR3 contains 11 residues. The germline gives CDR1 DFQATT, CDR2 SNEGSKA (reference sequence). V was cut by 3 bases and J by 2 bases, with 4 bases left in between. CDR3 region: CSASQQETQYF. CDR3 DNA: TGCAGTGCTAGTCAACAAGAGACCCAGTACTTC.

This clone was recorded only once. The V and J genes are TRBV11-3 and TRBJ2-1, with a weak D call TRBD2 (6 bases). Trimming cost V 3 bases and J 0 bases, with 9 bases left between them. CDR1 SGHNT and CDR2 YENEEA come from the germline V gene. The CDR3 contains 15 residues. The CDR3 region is CASSFDGSSYNEQFF. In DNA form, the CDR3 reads TGTGCCAGCAGCTTCGACGGGAGCTCCTACAATGAGCAGTTCTTC.

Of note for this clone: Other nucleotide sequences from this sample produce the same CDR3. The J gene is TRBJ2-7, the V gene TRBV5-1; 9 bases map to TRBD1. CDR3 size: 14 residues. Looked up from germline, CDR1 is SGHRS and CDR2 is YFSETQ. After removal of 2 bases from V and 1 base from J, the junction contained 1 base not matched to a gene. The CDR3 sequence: CASSFGTGSYEQYF. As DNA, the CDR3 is TGCGCCAGCAGCTTTGGGACAGGGTCCTACGAGCAGTACTTC.

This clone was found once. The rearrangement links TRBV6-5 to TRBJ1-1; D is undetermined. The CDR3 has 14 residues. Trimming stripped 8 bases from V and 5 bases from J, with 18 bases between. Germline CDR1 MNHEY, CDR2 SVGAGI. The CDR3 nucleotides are TGTGCCAGCCGCCGCACCTCTCGAGGGACTGAAGCTTTCTTT. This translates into CASRRTSRGTEAFF.

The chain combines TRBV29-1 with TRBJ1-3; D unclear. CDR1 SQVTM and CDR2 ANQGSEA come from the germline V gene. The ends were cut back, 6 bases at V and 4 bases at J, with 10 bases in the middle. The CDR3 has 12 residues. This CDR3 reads CSVSGKGNTIYF. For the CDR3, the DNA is TGCAGCGTCTCTGGAAAAGGAAACACCATATATTTT.

The CDR3 sequence: CASSQGLAGGPDTQYF. The CDR3 nucleotides read TGTGCCAGCAGCCAAGGGCTAGCGGGAGGTCCCGATACGCAGTATTTT. This chain connects TRBV4-2 to TRBJ2-3; 11 nucleotides match TRBD2. The J segment lost 6 bases and the V segment lost 1 base, leaving 6 bases of the junction unmatched. The length of the CDR3 is 16 residues. From germline, CDR1 is LGHNA and CDR2 YNFKEQ.

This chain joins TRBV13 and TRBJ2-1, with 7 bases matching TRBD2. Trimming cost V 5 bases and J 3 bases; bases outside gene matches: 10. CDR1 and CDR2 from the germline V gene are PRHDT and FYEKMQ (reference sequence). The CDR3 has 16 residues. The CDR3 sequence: CASSTKSGVLYNEQFF. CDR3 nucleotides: TGTGCCAGCAGCACAAAGAGCGGGGTACTCTACAATGAGCAGTTCTTC.

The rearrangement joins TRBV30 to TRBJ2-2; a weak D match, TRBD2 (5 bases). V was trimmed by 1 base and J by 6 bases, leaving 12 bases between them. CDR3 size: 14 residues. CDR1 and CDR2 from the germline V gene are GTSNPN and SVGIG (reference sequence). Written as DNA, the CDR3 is TGTGCCTGGAGTGAGGGAGTCTGGGCCGGGGAGCTGTTTTTT. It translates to CAWSEGVWAGELFF.

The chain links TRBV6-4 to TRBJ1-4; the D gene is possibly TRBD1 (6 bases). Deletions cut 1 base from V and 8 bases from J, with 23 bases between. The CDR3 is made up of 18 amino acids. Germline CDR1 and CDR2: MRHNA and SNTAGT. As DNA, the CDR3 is TGTGCCAGCAGTGACTTGCGGGACGAGTCCTATCAGGGGGAAAAACTGTTTTTT. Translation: CASSDLRDESYQGEKLFF.

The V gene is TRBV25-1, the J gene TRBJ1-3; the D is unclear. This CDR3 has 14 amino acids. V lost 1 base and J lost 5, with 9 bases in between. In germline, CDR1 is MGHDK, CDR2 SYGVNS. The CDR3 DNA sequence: TGTGCCAGCAGTGAATTCGGACCCAGAAACACCATATATTTT. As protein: CASSEFGPRNTIYF.